This section outlines one TCR beta chain sequence together with its context. This record belongs to a study of CD4 and CD8 cells across lung adenocarcinoma regions. Localized lung adenocarcinoma, a non-small cell lung cancer, affected the donors. Germline V lookup: CDR1 MNHEY, CDR2 SVGAGI. CDR3 length: 15 amino acids. TCRdb re-called the PCR reads through MiXCR, storing one row per CDR3 protein. The data contain about 11,000 distinct CDR3 sequences, approximately 49% of them singletons. The sequenced material came from CD8+ T cells from the center of a lung tumor. V is TRBV6-5 and J is TRBJ2-1, with 11 positions matching TRBD1. TRBJ2-7 explains the end of the DNA better; the J call may be wrong. The TCR was taken from a female donor with lung adenocarcinoma. The CD4 and CD8 labels of this study may be unreliable. The CDR3: CASSSPGQGVREQYF. As DNA, the CDR3 is TGTGCCAGCAGTTCGCCGGGACAGGGGGTTAGGGAGCAGTACTTC.